The present entry profiles one T cell receptor (beta chain) with its context. The antigen is not known. This entry is derived from a study of T-cell memory formation after mild COVID-19. This CDR3 comprises 13 residues. CDR1 SGDLS and CDR2 YYNGEE come from the germline V gene. V was shortened by 3 bases and J by 0 bases, with 5 bases between the two germline ends. Using constant-segment primers, 5'RACE produced TCR alpha and TCR beta cDNA libraries carrying sample barcodes and UMIs. TCRdb ran MiXCR on the 5' RACE reads and lists one entry per CDR3 protein. The table has around 370,000 distinct CDR3 sequences, roughly 21% seen once; the top ten hold roughly an eighth. Regarding the study as a whole: Among CD4+ contracting clones, most were CM and EM, and CD8+ ones EMRA. Whereas later expanders leaned CD4+, clones contracting day 15 to 85 showed a balanced CD4/CD8 makeup. The study detected some responding clones in pre-infection memory, suggesting cross-reactive memory joined.

The source is an adult woman who had mild COVID-19 (a few samples of this study predate the infection). Cell type and time point are not known. What was sequenced was PBMCs or a T cell subset sorted from them (not recorded which). This sequence joins TRBV9 and TRBJ2-3; D is undetermined. DNA for the CDR3: TGTGCCAGCAGCGCCTATAGCACAGATACGCAGTATTTT. Translation: CASSAYSTDTQYF.